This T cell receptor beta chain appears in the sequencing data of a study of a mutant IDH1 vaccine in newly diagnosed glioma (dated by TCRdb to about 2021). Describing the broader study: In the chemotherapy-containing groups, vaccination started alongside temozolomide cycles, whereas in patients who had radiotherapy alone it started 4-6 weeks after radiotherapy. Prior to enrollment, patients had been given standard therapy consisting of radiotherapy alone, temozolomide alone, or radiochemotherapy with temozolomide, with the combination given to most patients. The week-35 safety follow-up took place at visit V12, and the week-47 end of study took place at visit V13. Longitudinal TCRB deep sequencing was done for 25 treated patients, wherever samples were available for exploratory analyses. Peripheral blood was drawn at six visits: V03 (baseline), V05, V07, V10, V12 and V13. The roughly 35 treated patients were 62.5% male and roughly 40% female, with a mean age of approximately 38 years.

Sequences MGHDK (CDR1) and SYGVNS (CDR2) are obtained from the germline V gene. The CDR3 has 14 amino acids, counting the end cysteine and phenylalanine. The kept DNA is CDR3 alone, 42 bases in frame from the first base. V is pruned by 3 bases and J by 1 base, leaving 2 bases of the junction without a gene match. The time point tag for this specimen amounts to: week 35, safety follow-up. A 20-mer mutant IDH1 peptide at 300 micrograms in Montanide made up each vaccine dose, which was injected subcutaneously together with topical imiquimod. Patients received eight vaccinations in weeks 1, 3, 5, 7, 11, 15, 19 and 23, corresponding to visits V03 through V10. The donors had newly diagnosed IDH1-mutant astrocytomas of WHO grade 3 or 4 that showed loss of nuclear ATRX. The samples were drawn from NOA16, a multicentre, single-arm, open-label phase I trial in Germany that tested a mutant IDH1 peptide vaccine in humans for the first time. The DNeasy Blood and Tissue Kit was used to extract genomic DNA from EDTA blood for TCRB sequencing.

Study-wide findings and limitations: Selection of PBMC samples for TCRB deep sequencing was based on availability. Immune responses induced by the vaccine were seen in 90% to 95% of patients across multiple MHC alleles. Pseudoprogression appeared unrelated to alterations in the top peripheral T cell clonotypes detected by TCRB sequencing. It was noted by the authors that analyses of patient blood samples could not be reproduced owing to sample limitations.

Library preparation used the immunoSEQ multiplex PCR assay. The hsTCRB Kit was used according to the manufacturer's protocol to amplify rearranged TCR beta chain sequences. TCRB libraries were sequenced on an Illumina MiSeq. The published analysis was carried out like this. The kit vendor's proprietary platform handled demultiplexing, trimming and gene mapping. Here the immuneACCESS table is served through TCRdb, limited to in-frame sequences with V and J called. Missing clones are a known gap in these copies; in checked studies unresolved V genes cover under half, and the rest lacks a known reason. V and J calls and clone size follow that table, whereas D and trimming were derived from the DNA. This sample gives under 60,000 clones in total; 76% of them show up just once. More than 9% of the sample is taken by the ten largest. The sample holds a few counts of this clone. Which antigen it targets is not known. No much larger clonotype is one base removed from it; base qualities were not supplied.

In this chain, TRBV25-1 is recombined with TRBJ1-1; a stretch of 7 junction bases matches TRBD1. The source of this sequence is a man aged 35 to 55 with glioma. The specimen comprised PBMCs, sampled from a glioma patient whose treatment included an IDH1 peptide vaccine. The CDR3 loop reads CASSEGQTNTEAFF. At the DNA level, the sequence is TGTGCCAGCAGTGAGGGACAGACGAACACTGAAGCTTTCTTT.